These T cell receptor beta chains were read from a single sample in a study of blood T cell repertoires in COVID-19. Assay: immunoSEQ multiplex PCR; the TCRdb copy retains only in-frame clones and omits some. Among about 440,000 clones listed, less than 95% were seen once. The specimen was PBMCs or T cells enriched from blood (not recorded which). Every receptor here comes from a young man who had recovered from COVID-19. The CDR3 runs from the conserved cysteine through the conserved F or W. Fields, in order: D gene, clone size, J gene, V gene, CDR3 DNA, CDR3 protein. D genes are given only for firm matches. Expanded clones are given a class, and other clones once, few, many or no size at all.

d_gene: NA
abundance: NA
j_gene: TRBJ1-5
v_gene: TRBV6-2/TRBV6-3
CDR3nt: TGTGCCAGCAGTTACCAGAGGGGCAATCAGCCCCAGCATTTT
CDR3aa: CASSYQRGNQPQHF

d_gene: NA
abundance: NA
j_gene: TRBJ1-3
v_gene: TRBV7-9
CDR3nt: TGTGCCAGCAGCTTGTTATTATCCGTAAACACCATATATTTT
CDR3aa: CASSLLLSVNTIYF

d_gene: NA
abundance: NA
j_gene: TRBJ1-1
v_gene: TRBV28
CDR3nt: TGTGCCAGCAGTTACACCGACAGAATGAACACTGAAGCTTTCTTT
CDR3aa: CASSYTDRMNTEAFF

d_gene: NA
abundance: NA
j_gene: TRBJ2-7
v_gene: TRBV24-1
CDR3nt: TGTGCCACCAGTGACCCAACAGGGAACCCTACCTCCTACGAGCAGTACTTC
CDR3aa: CATSDPTGNPTSYEQYF

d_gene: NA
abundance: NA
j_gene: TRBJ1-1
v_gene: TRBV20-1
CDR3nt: TGCAGTGCTAGTAGCGCGGAAGCTTTCTTT
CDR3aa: CSASSAEAFF

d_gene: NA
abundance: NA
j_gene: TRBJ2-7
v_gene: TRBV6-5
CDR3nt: TGTGCCAGCGGTTATAGGACAGACTACGAGCAGTACTTC
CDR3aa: CASGYRTDYEQYF

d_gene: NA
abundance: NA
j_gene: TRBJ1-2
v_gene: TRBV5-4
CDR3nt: TGTGCCAGCAGCTTGCTCAGGGAGGGCAACTATGGCTACACCTTC
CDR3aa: CASSLLREGNYGYTF

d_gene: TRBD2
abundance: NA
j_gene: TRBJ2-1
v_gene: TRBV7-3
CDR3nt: TGTGCCAGCAGCTTAGGGACTACTTCGGGCAATGAGCAGTTCTTC
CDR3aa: CASSLGTTSGNEQFF

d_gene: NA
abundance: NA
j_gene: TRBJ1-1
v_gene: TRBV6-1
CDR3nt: TGTGCCAGCAGCGAACCAAATCCTGGCGGGGGGAACACTGAAGCTTTCTTT
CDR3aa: CASSEPNPGGGNTEAFF

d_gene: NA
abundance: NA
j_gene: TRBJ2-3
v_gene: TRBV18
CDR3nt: TGTGCCAGCTCACCCAGGGGAATTCGGGGTGATACGCAGTATTTT
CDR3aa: CASSPRGIRGDTQYF

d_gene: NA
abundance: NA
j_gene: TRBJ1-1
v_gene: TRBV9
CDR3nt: TGTGCCAGCAGCACAGCGAACACTGAAGCTTTCTTT
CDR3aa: CASSTANTEAFF

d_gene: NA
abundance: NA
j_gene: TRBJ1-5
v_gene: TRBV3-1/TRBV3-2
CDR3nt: TGTGCCAGCACCCTAGGGGGTGCTCAGCCCCAGCATTTT
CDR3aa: CASTLGGAQPQHF

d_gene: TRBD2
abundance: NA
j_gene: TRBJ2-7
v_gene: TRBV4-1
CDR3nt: TGCGCCAGCAGCCAAACTAGCGGCTCCTACGAGCAGTACTTC
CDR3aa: CASSQTSGSYEQYF

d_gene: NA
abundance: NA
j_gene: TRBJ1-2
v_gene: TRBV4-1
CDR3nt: TGCGCCAGCAGCCGAACCGGGACATTGTTTGGCTACACCTTC
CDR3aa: CASSRTGTLFGYTF

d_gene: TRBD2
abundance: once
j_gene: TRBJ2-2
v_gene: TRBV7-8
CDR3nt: TGTGCCAGCAGCTTCCCCACGGGGGGGAGCGCCTACCAAACCGGGGAGCTGTTTTTT
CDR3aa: CASSFPTGGSAYQTGELFF

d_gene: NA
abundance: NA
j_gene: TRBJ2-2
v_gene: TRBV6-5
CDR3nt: TGTGCCAGCAGTTCAGGGCAGGGTTCGAACACCGGGGAGCTGTTTTTT
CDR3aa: CASSSGQGSNTGELFF

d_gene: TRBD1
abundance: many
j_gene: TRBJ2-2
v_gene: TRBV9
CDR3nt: TGTGCCAGCAGCGCGGGCGGACAGGGAACCACCGGGGAGCTGTTTTTT
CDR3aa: CASSAGGQGTTGELFF

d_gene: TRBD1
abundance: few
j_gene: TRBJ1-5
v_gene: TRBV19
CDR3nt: TGTGCCAGTAGTATTACAGGGGGCGATCATAGCAATCAGCCCCAGCATTTT
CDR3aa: CASSITGGDHSNQPQHF

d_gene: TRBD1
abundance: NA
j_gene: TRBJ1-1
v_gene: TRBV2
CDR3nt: TGTGCCAGCAGTCGACAGGGGACAGCGAACACTGAAGCTTTCTTT
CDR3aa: CASSRQGTANTEAFF

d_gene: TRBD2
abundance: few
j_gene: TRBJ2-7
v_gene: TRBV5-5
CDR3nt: TGTGCCACCTCTCCGGGAGGGCGGACCCTTGTGCAGTACTTC
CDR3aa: CATSPGGRTLVQYF

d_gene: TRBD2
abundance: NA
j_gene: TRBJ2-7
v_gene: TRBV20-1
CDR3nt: TGCAGTGCTAGTCCTAGCGGGGGGGCCCCCTACGAGCAGTACTTC
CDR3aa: CSASPSGGAPYEQYF

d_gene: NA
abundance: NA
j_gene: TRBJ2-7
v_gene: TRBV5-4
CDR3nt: TGTGCCAGCAGCTTGAACCCGACTCGGCTAGACCCACTTTACGAGCAGTACTTC
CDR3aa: CASSLNPTRLDPLYEQYF

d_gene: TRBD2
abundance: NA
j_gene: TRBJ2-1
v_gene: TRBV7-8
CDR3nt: TGTGCCAGCAGCTATCGAACGGGACTAGCGGTTGGTGAGCAGTTCTTC
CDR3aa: CASSYRTGLAVGEQFF

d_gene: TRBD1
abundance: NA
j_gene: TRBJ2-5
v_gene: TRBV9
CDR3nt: TGTGCCAGCAGCGTAGGTTTAGGACAGGGAAACCAAGAGACCCAGTACTTC
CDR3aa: CASSVGLGQGNQETQYF

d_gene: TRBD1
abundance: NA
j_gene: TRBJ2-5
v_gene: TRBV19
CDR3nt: TGTGCCAGTAGTCCACAGGGGGGCCAAGAGACCCAGTACTTC
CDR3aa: CASSPQGGQETQYF

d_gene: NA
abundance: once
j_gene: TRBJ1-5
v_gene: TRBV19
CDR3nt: TGTGCCAGTAGAACAGACAGTACCAATCAGCCCCAGCATTTT
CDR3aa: CASRTDSTNQPQHF

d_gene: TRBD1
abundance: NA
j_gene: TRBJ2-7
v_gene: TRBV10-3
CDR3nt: TGTGCCGTCCGGGACAGGGGTATGTACGAGCAGTACTTC
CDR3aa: CAVRDRGMYEQYF

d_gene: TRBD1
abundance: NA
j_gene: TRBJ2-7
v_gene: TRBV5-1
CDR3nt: TGCGCCAGCCAGACAGGGCCGCTTTCCTACGAGCAGTACTTC
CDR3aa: CASQTGPLSYEQYF

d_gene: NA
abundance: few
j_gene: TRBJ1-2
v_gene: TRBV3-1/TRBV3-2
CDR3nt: TGTGCCAGCAGCCAAGCTGAGGGAACCTATGGCTACACCTTC
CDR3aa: CASSQAEGTYGYTF

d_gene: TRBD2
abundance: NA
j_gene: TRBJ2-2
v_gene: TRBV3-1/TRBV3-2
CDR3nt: TGTGCCAGCAGAGGAGCGGGAGGCCCCACCGGGGAGCTGTTTTTT
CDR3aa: CASRGAGGPTGELFF

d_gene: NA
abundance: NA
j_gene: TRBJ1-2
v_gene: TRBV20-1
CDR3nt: TGCAGTGCTAGTTGGGGCGACTATGGCTACACCTTC
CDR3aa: CSASWGDYGYTF

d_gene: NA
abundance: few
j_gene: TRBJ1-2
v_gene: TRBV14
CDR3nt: TGTGCCAGCAGCCAAGCAGCTAACTATGGCTACACCTTC
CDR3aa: CASSQAANYGYTF

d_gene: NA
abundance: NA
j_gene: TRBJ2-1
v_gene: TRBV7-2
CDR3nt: TGTGCCAGCAGCTTAGAGCCCAATGAGCAGTTCTTC
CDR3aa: CASSLEPNEQFF

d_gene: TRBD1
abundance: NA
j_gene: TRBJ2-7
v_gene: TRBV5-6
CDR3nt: TGTGCCAGCAGCTTGAGGGGGCAAAGTTACGAGCAGTACTTC
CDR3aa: CASSLRGQSYEQYF

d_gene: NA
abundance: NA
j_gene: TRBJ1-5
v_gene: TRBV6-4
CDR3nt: TGTGCCAGCAGTGTCCCTCGGAACACGGAGGGCAATCAGCCCCAGCATTTT
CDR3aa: CASSVPRNTEGNQPQHF

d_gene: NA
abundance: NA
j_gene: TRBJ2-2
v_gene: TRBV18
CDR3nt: TGTGCCAGCTCACCACTCCTCGGCGGGGAGCTGTTTTTT
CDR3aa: CASSPLLGGELFF

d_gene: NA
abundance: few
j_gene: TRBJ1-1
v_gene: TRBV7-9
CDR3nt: TGTGCCAGCAGCCCCAGCTCGGGCACTGAAGCTTTCTTT
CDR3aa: CASSPSSGTEAFF

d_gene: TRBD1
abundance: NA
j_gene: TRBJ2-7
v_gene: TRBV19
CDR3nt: TGTGCCAGTAGTCACCCGACAGGGGTGTTGAGTTACGAGCAGTACTTC
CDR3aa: CASSHPTGVLSYEQYF

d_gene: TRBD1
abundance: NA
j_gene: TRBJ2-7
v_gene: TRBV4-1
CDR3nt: TGCGCCAGCAGCCAAGATGAGACAGGGGGCTACGAGCAGTACTTC
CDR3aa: CASSQDETGGYEQYF

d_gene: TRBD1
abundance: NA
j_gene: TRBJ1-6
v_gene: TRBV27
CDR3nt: TGTGCCAGCAGTACGGGACAGACCATCTACCCCTATAATTCACCCCTCCACTTT
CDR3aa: CASSTGQTIYPYNSPLHF

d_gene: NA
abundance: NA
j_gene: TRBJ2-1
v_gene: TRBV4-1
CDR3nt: TGCGCCAGCAGCCAACTTCCCGCGAGGGGGGGTGAGCAGTTCTTC
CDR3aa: CASSQLPARGGEQFF

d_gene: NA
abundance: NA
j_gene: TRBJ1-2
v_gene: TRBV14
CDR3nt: TGTGCCAGCAGCCAAGACAGGCCTGTACAAAAGATGAACTATGGCTACACCTTC
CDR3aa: CASSQDRPVQKMNYGYTF

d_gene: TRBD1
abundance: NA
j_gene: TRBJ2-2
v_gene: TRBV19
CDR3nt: TGTGCCAGTCGCATTCCGGACAGGGGCTACGGGGAGCTGTTTTTT
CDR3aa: CASRIPDRGYGELFF

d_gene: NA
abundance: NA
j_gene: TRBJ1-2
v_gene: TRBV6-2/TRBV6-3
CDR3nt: TGTGCCAGCAGCCTCTACCAGGATTTAAATTATGGCTACACCTTC
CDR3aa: CASSLYQDLNYGYTF